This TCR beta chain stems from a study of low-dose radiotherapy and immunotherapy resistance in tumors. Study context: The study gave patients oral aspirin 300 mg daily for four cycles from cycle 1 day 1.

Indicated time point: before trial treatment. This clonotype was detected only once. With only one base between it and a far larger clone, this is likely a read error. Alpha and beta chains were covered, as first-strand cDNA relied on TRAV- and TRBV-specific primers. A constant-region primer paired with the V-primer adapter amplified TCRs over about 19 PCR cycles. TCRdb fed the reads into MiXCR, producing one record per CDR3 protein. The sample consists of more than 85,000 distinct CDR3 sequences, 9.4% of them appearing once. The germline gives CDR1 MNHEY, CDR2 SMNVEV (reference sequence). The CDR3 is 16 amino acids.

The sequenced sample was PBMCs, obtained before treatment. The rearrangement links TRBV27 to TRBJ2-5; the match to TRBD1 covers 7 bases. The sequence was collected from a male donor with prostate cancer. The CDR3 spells CVSSLSPGTDQETQYF. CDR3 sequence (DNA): TGTGTCAGCAGTTTGTCCCCCGGGACAGACCAAGAGACCCAGTACTTC.